There are a few counts of the clone carrying this T cell receptor (beta chain). No antigen is known for it. The data were taken from a study of vaccination effects on CD4 cells after COVID-19. Across the whole study: Antigen-specific CD4+ T cell clonotypes were called by their expansion after viral peptide-pool culture in ViraFEST. Study-wide results and limits: Whether induced by infection or by vaccine, clones showed marked clonal contraction late after vaccination.

This table comes from immunoSEQ multiplex PCR, and its TCRdb copy is limited to in-frame clones, with some not included. The data contain roughly 34,000 clones, 70% of them singletons. The CDR3 length is 16 residues. Germline-derived CDR1 and CDR2 are SGHTA and FQGNSA. Trimming removed 5 bases from V and 1 base from J; junction bases left unmatched: 7. Subsequent to about 10 days of culture, CD4+ T cells were isolated. Neither prior SARS-CoV-2 infection nor positive nucleocapsid antibodies were present in the vaccine recipients. Days 3 and 7 were when half the medium was replaced with IL-2 medium. The rearrangement uses TRBV7-2 and TRBJ2-7, with 11 bases lining up with TRBD1. This sample comprised CD4+ T cells from PBMCs cultured without peptide, obtained before COVID-19 vaccination. This sequence originates from a human donor who received a COVID-19 vaccine. The CDR3 coding sequence is TGTGCCAGCAGCCCTGCTGGGACAGGGGGTTCCTACGAGCAGTACTTC. It translates to CASSPAGTGGSYEQYF.